The present TCR beta chain was sequenced within a study of cytomegalovirus exposure and HLA in healthy donors. Use of 60 Vbeta and 13 Jbeta primers characterized the PCR. Using immunoSEQ multiplex PCR, the repertoire was profiled, and TCRdb retains in-frame clones only, with some absent. The sample has over 75,000 clones, about 79% seen once; the top ten hold about 3.6%. The study, taken as a whole, reports: The sole available immune exposure information was CMV serostatus. Common viral pathogens seemed, in a later analysis, to connect with several of the most significant clusters. Association of approximately 16,000 TCR beta sequences with HLA alleles was found at 0.05 false discovery rate in a later analysis. The number of N-insertions in an Asian-associated ancestry cluster was reportedly below the roughly 670-donor mean in a later analysis.

This CDR3 has 14 residues. Germline V gene lookup returns CDR1 SGHTA and CDR2 FQGNSA. V lost 5 bases, J lost 5 bases, and 4 bases stayed unmatched. This clone appeared a single time. Its antigen is as yet unknown. The chain links TRBV7-2 to TRBJ2-5; 11 bases fit TRBD2. The TCR originated in a male donor in good health and CMV-seropositive. Specimen: PBMCs. The CDR3 loop is CASSPTSGVETQYF. The CDR3 DNA reads TGTGCCAGCAGCCCGACTAGCGGGGTTGAGACCCAGTACTTC.